This passage covers 17 T cell receptor beta chains from one sample sequenced in a study of cytomegalovirus exposure and HLA in healthy donors. Profiled with immunoSEQ multiplex PCR; TCRdb holds only in-frame clones, not every one. The sample lists roughly 58,000 clones; about nine tenths were seen once. The source material was PBMCs. The receptors were gathered from a man in his late teens or twenties in good health and CMV-seronegative.

By proportion, this clone is medium-sized. The V and J genes are TRBV10-3 and TRBJ2-3; 8 nucleotides agree with TRBD1. Germline V lookup: CDR1 ENHRY, CDR2 SYGVKD. The J segment lost 2 bases and the V segment lost 4 bases, leaving 2 bases of the junction unmatched. This CDR3 is built from 14 residues. As DNA, the CDR3 is TGTGCCATCAGTGGGACAGGGCACACAGATACGCAGTATTTT. It is translated as CAISGTGHTDTQYF.

Written as DNA, the CDR3 is TGTGCCAGCAGTGGACAGGGGAACTATGGCTACACCTTC. It encodes CASSGQGNYGYTF. The chain joins TRBV25-1 to TRBJ1-2; TRBD1 matches at 8 bases. The CDR3 totals 13 residues. The V gene end was trimmed by 4 bases and the J gene end by 2 bases; junction bases not matched to a gene: 0. CDR1 is MGHDK and CDR2 is SYGVNS in the germline V gene.

There are a few counts of this clone. The chain joins TRBV4-2 to TRBJ2-1; 11 bases are shared with TRBD2. The CDR3 runs to 16 residues. Germline values: CDR1 LGHNA, CDR2 YNFKEQ. The V and J ends lost 0 bases and 6 bases, in that order; junction bases with no gene match: 4. CDR3 loop: CASSQDPTSGSNEQFF. The CDR3 DNA is TGTGCCAGCAGCCAAGATCCCACTAGCGGGAGCAATGAGCAGTTCTTC.

The chain is built from TRBV30 and TRBJ2-2; D ambiguous. This CDR3 spans 15 amino acids. Trimming took 4 bases from V and 4 from J, leaving 16 bases between them. Germline CDR1 GTSNPN, CDR2 SVGIG (reference sequence). For the CDR3, the DNA is TGTGCCTGGAATCCGGCGGCGGCCGGCACCGGGGAGCTGTTTTTT. Its translation is CAWNPAAAGTGELFF.

V gene TRBV28 combines with J gene TRBJ2-5; D remains unclear. Per the germline V gene, CDR1 is MDHEN and CDR2 is SYDVKM. This CDR3 region has 13 residues. Between the trimmed V and J ends, which lost 5 bases and 4 bases, there was a span of 11 bases. CDR3 nucleotide sequence: TGTGCCAGCAGTCCTGGCAGGCGAGAGACCCAGTACTTC. This codes for CASSPGRRETQYF.

The chain couples TRBV7-2 to TRBJ2-7, with D hard to call. The V gene's germline CDR1 is SGHTA and CDR2 FQGNSA. V lost 3 bases and J lost 2, with 11 bases in between. CDR3 length equals 14 residues. CDR3 region: CASSFTVPPYEQYF. The CDR3 DNA is TGTGCCAGCAGCTTCACAGTACCCCCCTACGAGCAGTACTTC.

A single count supports this clone. This sequence joins TRBV6-1 and TRBJ2-1; TRBD1 might be the D (6 bases). The CDR3 is 14 residues long. V lost 4 bases and J lost 1, with 8 bases in between. The V gene's germline CDR1 is MNHNS and CDR2 SASEGT. This CDR3 reads CASSGTVSYNEQFF. CDR3 DNA: TGTGCCAGCAGTGGGACAGTTTCCTACAATGAGCAGTTCTTC.

To note about this clone: Other DNA sequences in this specimen translate into the identical CDR3. This chain connects TRBV18 to TRBJ2-7; no definite D call. The V end lost 2 bases, the J end lost 2 bases, and 7 bases lay between the germline ends. The CDR3 covers 13 residues. Germline CDR1 is KGHSH and CDR2 is LQKENI. This CDR3 reads CASSPDSTYEQYF. The CDR3 bases are TGTGCCAGCTCACCAGACTCCACCTACGAGCAGTACTTC.

The CDR3 bases are TGTGCCAGTAGTATAGGATCGGGAGACCAGTACTTC. Translation gives CASSIGSGDQYF. The chain uses TRBV19 and TRBJ2-7, with D perhaps TRBD2 (6 bases). Germline CDR1 LNHDA, CDR2 SQIVND (reference sequence). This CDR3 region has 12 residues. V shed 1 base and J shed 10 bases, with 11 bases lying between them.

This clone was seen at least ten times. V is TRBV19 and J is TRBJ2-7; 7 bases map to TRBD2. The CDR3 consists of 13 residues. The germline CDR1 and CDR2 sequences are LNHDA and SQIVND (reference sequence). Trimming removed 3 bases from V and 4 bases from J; junction bases left unmatched: 3. DNA for the CDR3: TGTGCCAGTAGTATTAGAGCGGGATACGAGCAGTACTTC. As protein: CASSIRAGYEQYF.

The rearrangement links TRBV19 to TRBJ1-1, with TRBD1 matching 12 bases. There are 17 residues in the CDR3. The junction had 12 bases not matched to a gene; V was cut back by 6 bases and J by 4 bases. The V gene's germline CDR1 is LNHDA and CDR2 SQIVND (reference sequence). The CDR3 DNA reads as TGTGCCAGTAGACTTTCGGGACAGGGGGCCATGCGCACTGAAGCTTTCTTT. It is translated as CASRLSGQGAMRTEAFF.

The chain recombines TRBV5-6 with TRBJ2-3; D unresolved. The CDR3 contains 17 residues. Looked up from germline, CDR1 is SGHDT and CDR2 is YYEEEE. V was cut by 3 bases and J by 6 bases, with 23 bases left in between. The CDR3 region is CASSSLVPLVVGDTQYF. CDR3 bases: TGTGCCAGCAGCTCCTTAGTTCCTCTCGTCGTCGGGGATACGCAGTATTTT.

This clone was counted a few times. The chain has TRBV6-4 and TRBJ1-1; TRBD1 matches 7 bases. This CDR3 has 13 amino acids. The J segment lost 5 bases and the V segment lost 2 bases, leaving 2 bases of the junction unmatched. The germline gives CDR1 MRHNA, CDR2 SNTAGT. The CDR3 sequence: CASSDTGVTEAFF. Here the CDR3 DNA reads TGTGCCAGCAGTGACACAGGGGTAACTGAAGCTTTCTTT.

The genes are TRBV7-2 and TRBJ2-2; 8 nucleotides agree with TRBD2. V gave up 6 bases and J gave up 3 bases; unmatched junction bases: 15. Germline V gene lookup returns CDR1 SGHTA and CDR2 FQGNSA. CDR3 length equals 18 residues. CDR3 sequence (DNA): TGTGCCAGCAGAGACGGACTAGCTCCTGAGGGGTACACCGGGGAGCTGTTTTTT. Translating it yields CASRDGLAPEGYTGELFF.

The chain uses TRBV5-1 and TRBJ2-1, with 9 bases lining up with TRBD2. The CDR3 is 15 residues long. J lost 6 bases, V lost 1 base, and 5 bases had no gene match. Looked up from germline, CDR1 is SGHRS and CDR2 is YFSETQ. This CDR3 reads CASSLKVSGSNEQFF. The CDR3 coding sequence is TGCGCCAGCAGCTTGAAAGTTAGCGGGAGCAATGAGCAGTTCTTC. Variable domain in full (rest from reference TRBV5-1 and TRBJ2-1): KAGVTQTPRYLIKTRGQQVTLSCSPISGHRSVSWYQQTPGQGLQFLFEYFSETQRNKGNFPGRFSGRQFSNSRSEMNVSTLELGDSALYLCASSLKVSGSNEQFFGPGTRLTVL.

V usage is TRBV5-6 and J usage is TRBJ2-5, with 7 bases aligning to TRBD2. This CDR3 spans 15 amino acids. The trim removed 2 bases at V and 2 bases at J, leaving 6 bases unmatched. In germline, CDR1 is SGHDT, CDR2 YYEEEE. CDR3 sequence (DNA): TGTGCCAGCAGCTTTTATAGCGGGCGTCAAGAGACCCAGTACTTC. Amino acids: CASSFYSGRQETQYF. The full variable domain, completed using reference TRBV5-6 and TRBJ2-5, is DAGVTQSPTHLIKTRGQQVTLRCSPKSGHDTVSWYQQALGQGPQFIFQYYEEEERQRGNFPDRFSGHQFPNYSSELNVNALLLGDSALYLCASSFYSGRQETQYFGPGTRLLVL.

The CDR3 sequence is CASSQDRGRIEAFF. Written as DNA, the CDR3 is TGCGCCAGCAGCCAGGACAGGGGGCGGATTGAAGCTTTCTTT. The V gene is TRBV4-1, the J gene TRBJ1-1, with 11 bases identical to TRBD1. With V trimmed by 3 bases and J by 7 bases, 4 bases remained unmatched. This CDR3 is 14 amino acids long. Germline CDR1 and CDR2: MGHRA and YSYEKL.